This T cell receptor (beta chain) stems from a study of cytomegalovirus exposure and HLA in healthy donors. For the study at large: Approximately 85 million unique TCRs from HLA-typed donors were held in an early data release. General study points: According to an earlier analysis, most TCR beta V segments yielded productive rearrangements about 87% or about 30% of the time. Among the CMV-associated chains, three were confirmed in vitro as specific for CMV antigens.

With 60 Vbeta and 13 Jbeta primers, the PCR was carried out. Sequencing was performed with immunoSEQ multiplex PCR; in TCRdb, only in-frame clones are kept and a portion is missing. Reported are over 100,000 clones; the ten largest clones contain 3.7%. V shed 4 bases, J shed 0 bases, and the junction held 5 bases outside the gene matches. The CDR3 spans 15 residues. Germline assignment: CDR1 SGHDT and CDR2 YYEEEE. In regard to this clone: Its antigen is still unknown.

The chain combines TRBV5-6 with TRBJ2-7, with TRBD1 matching 9 bases. The receptor comes from a man aged 25-40 years in good health and CMV-seronegative. The sequenced sample consisted of PBMCs. The DNA of the CDR3 is TGTGCCAGCAGCCAGACAGGGGGTAGCTCCTACGAGCAGTACTTC. This sequence encodes CASSQTGGSSYEQYF.